Each of the 30 T cell receptor beta chains below was sequenced from the same sample in a study of cytomegalovirus exposure and HLA in healthy donors. The PCR contained 60 Vbeta and 13 Jbeta primers. Sequenced by immunoSEQ multiplex PCR; TCRdb stores in-frame clones only, minus some. The sample includes approximately 120,000 clones, less than 80% of them seen just once. The sequenced sample consisted of PBMCs. Receptors were obtained from a woman in her forties or fifties in good health and CMV-seropositive.

This rearrangement joins TRBV7-6 to TRBJ2-2; possible D gene TRBD1, 5 bases. Between the trimmed V and J ends, which lost 5 bases and 5 bases, there was a span of 15 bases. The CDR3 is 15 amino acids. Germline values: CDR1 SGHVS, CDR2 FNYEAQ. The CDR3 spells CASSLDSVLTGELFF. The CDR3 nucleotides are TGTGCCAGCAGCCTCGACAGCGTTTTAACCGGGGAGCTGTTTTTT.

This clone was seen only once. The rearrangement uses TRBV19 and TRBJ2-1; D is possibly TRBD2 (6 bases). The CDR3 length is 16 residues. Germline assignment: CDR1 LNHDA and CDR2 SQIVND (reference sequence). The germline V and J ends were trimmed by 5 bases and 4 bases, with 18 bases remaining between them. CDR3 amino acids: CASSSWRDFQYNEQFF. CDR3 nucleotides: TGTGCCAGTAGTTCCTGGCGGGATTTTCAGTACAATGAGCAGTTCTTC.

The V and J genes are TRBV5-1 and TRBJ2-5; D call uncertain. Germline V CDR1 and CDR2: SGHRS, YFSETQ. The V and J ends lost 5 bases and 5 bases respectively, with 7 bases between them. The CDR3 loop spans 11 amino acids. As DNA, the CDR3 is TGCGCCAGCAGGTCACGGGAGACCCAGTACTTC. Translated: CASRSRETQYF. Full variable domain (rest looked up from reference TRBV5-1 and TRBJ2-5): KAGVTQTPRYLIKTRGQQVTLSCSPISGHRSVSWYQQTPGQGLQFLFEYFSETQRNKGNFPGRFSGRQFSNSRSEMNVSTLELGDSALYLCASRSRETQYFGPGTRLLVL.

In the case of this clone: One junction end disagrees with the germline gene, perhaps due to a read error. This chain uses TRBV7-9 with TRBJ2-3; 7 positions match TRBD1. The CDR3 consists of 16 residues. Germline CDR1 reads SEHNR; CDR2 reads FQNEAQ (reference sequence). The CDR3 DNA is TGTTCCAGCAGCTCTTTCGACAGGGCCGGCACAGATACGCAGTATTTT. This translates into CSSSSFDRAGTDTQYF.

The chain links TRBV7-3 to TRBJ2-7, with D perhaps TRBD1 (6 bases). This CDR3 is built from 14 residues. Trimming removed 5 bases at V and 5 bases at J, with 16 bases between. The germline gives CDR1 SGHTA, CDR2 FQGTGA. The CDR3: CASSPTQGWHEQYF. As DNA, the CDR3 is TGTGCCAGCAGCCCAACCCAGGGGTGGCACGAGCAGTACTTC.

Written as DNA, the CDR3 is TGTGCCAGCTCAGCCGGGACAGGGTCTTCCTACGAGCAGTACTTC. Amino acids: CASSAGTGSSYEQYF. The chain has TRBV18 and TRBJ2-7; the match to TRBD1 covers 9 bases. The CDR3 runs to 15 residues. CDR1 is KGHSH, CDR2 LQKENI, per germline. After removal of 5 bases from V and 1 base from J, the junction contained 6 bases not matched to a gene.

This clone has a single count. V is TRBV5-1 and J is TRBJ2-5, with a tentative D call TRBD1 (6 bases). The germline CDR1 and CDR2 sequences are SGHRS and YFSETQ. The V gene lost 1 base and the J gene lost 2 bases, with 9 bases spanning the gap. The CDR3 covers 14 residues. Here the CDR3 reads CASSLSGVQETQYF. The CDR3 DNA follows: TGCGCCAGCAGCTTGTCAGGGGTTCAAGAGACCCAGTACTTC.

The J gene is TRBJ1-2, the V gene TRBV2; D is unclear. Trimming removed 2 bases at V and 7 bases at J, with 17 bases between. There are 15 residues in the CDR3. Germline V gene data show CDR1 as SNHLY and CDR2 as FYNNEI. CDR3 loop: CASSETEGLDGGYTF. CDR3 DNA sequence: TGTGCCAGCAGTGAAACGGAAGGACTTGATGGTGGCTACACCTTC.

The chain joins TRBV6-5 to TRBJ1-6; TRBD1 matches at 8 bases. The CDR3 extends over 14 amino acids. Trimming at V came to 8 bases and at J to 8 bases, leaving 8 bases not matched to a gene. Germline V gene sequence: CDR1 MNHEY, CDR2 SVGAGI. The CDR3 here is CASRPWTGYSPLHF. CDR3 DNA sequence: TGTGCCAGCCGCCCCTGGACAGGGTATTCACCCCTCCACTTT.

This chain joins TRBV5-6 and TRBJ1-2, with D perhaps TRBD1 (5 bases). The CDR3 has 13 residues. Germline loops: CDR1 SGHDT, CDR2 YYEEEE. Deletions cut 4 bases from V and 4 bases from J, with 11 bases between. The CDR3: CASSVRQFYGYTF. CDR3 in DNA: TGTGCCAGCAGCGTACGACAGTTCTATGGCTACACCTTC. Using reference TRBV5-6 and TRBJ1-2 for the parts outside the CDR3, the full variable domain is DAGVTQSPTHLIKTRGQQVTLRCSPKSGHDTVSWYQQALGQGPQFIFQYYEEEERQRGNFPDRFSGHQFPNYSSELNVNALLLGDSALYLCASSVRQFYGYTFGSGTRLTVV.

The chain employs TRBV7-2 and TRBJ2-1, with a tentative D call TRBD1 (5 bases). Germline V gene lookup returns CDR1 SGHTA and CDR2 FQGNSA. The germline V and J ends were trimmed by 6 bases and 4 bases, with 10 bases remaining between them. This CDR3 comprises 13 residues. The CDR3 sequence: CASSLNRYNEQFF. CDR3 DNA sequence: TGTGCCAGCAGTTTAAACAGGTACAATGAGCAGTTCTTC.

This clone turned up a few times. The chain carries TRBV19 and TRBJ2-5; TRBD1 aligns across 12 bases. The CDR3 has 18 amino acids. CDR1 and CDR2 (germline): LNHDA, SQIVND (reference sequence). The J segment lost 5 bases and the V segment lost 8 bases, leaving 18 bases of the junction unmatched. CDR3 sequence reads: CASGSNGLGQGAVETQYF. CDR3 nucleotides: TGTGCCAGTGGCAGTAATGGCCTGGGACAGGGGGCGGTGGAGACCCAGTACTTC.

Regarding this clone: Within the sample, other DNA sequences also encode this same CDR3. The genes are TRBV12-5 and TRBJ2-5, with D possibly matching TRBD1 (5 bases). CDR1 is LGHNT and CDR2 is FRNRAP in the germline V gene. CDR3 length: 13 amino acids. The ends were cut back, 2 bases at V and 5 bases at J, with 9 bases in the middle. The CDR3: CASGLRGGETQYF. The CDR3 nucleotides are TGTGCTAGTGGTTTGAGGGGTGGGGAGACCCAGTACTTC.

The genes are TRBV29-1 and TRBJ1-1, with a tentative D call TRBD1 (5 bases). With 4 bases removed from V and 7 bases from J, the gap between germline ends came to 16 bases. CDR3 length equals 13 residues. Germline V gene data show CDR1 as SQVTM and CDR2 as ANQGSEA. CDR3 region: CSVVAGGALEAFF. CDR3 sequence (DNA): TGCAGCGTTGTGGCAGGTGGGGCCCTTGAAGCTTTCTTT.

This clone came up a few times. Here the CDR3 DNA reads TGTGCCAGCAGCTCCGGACTAGCGGAGACCCAGTACTTC. This translates into CASSSGLAETQYF. The chain links TRBV11-3 to TRBJ2-5; 9 bases agree with TRBD2. The ends lost 4 bases at V and 5 bases at J; junction bases unmatched: 2. Per the germline V gene, CDR1 is SGHNT and CDR2 is YENEEA. CDR3 length equals 13 residues. Supplemented by reference TRBV11-3 and TRBJ2-5, the full variable domain reads EAGVVQSPRYKIIEKKQPVAFWCNPISGHNTLYWYLQNLGQGPELLIRYENEEAVDDSQLPKDRFSAERLKGVDSTLKIQPAELGDSAVYLCASSSGLAETQYFGPGTRLLVL.

The V call is TRBV5-4, the J call TRBJ2-2, with TRBD2 matching 14 bases. Unmatched junction bases numbered 5, after V lost 6 bases and J lost 1 base. The CDR3 has 17 amino acids. Germline CDR1 and CDR2: SGHNT and YYREEE (reference sequence). CDR3 region: CASTGLAGEVNTGELFF. The CDR3 DNA reads as TGTGCCAGCACGGGACTAGCGGGAGAGGTGAACACCGGGGAGCTGTTTTTT.

The rearrangement uses TRBV14 and TRBJ2-1; perhaps TRBD1 as D (5 bases). Germline CDR1 is SGHDN and CDR2 is FVKESK. CDR3 length: 17 amino acids. V was clipped by 4 bases and J by 9 bases, with 25 bases between them. CDR3 sequence reads: CASSPRMAGWSFGEQFF. In DNA, the CDR3 is TGTGCCAGCAGCCCCCGAATGGCAGGGTGGAGTTTCGGTGAGCAGTTCTTC.

This clone was counted a few times. The chain uses TRBV18 and TRBJ2-1, with unresolved D. This CDR3 has 13 amino acids. V lost 2 bases to trimming and J lost 4 bases, with 6 bases between them. Germline V gene sequence: CDR1 KGHSH, CDR2 LQKENI. CDR3 in amino acids: CASSPESYNEQFF. The DNA for the CDR3 is TGTGCCAGCTCACCAGAGTCGTACAATGAGCAGTTCTTC. Combining the CDR3 with reference TRBV18 and TRBJ2-1 gives the whole variable domain NAGVMQNPRHLVRRRGQEARLRCSPMKGHSHVYWYRQLPEEGLKFMVYLQKENIIDESGMPKERFSAEFPKEGPSILRIQQVVRGDSAAYFCASSPESYNEQFFGPGTRLTVL.

The chain is built from TRBV29-1 and TRBJ1-4; 8 bases match TRBD1. Losses at the gene ends were 5 bases for V and 7 bases for J; bases not matched to a gene: 6. Germline-derived CDR1 and CDR2 are SQVTM and ANQGSEA. The CDR3 covers 13 residues. DNA of the CDR3: TGCAGCGTTTCTCGGGGGACAGGTGAAAAACTGTTTTTT. Translation: CSVSRGTGEKLFF.

The chain combines TRBV6-1 with TRBJ2-5; a weak D match, TRBD2 (5 bases). The V end was cut by 3 bases, the J end by 7 bases, with 21 bases between. The V gene's germline CDR1 is MNHNS and CDR2 SASEGT. The CDR3 spans 16 residues. The CDR3: CASSDDPFTARGTQYF. In DNA form, the CDR3 reads TGTGCCAGCAGTGACGACCCCTTTACGGCCCGGGGGACCCAGTACTTC.

This clone was seen a single time. The chain couples TRBV9 to TRBJ2-5; no definite D call. Trimming pared 3 bases from V and 2 bases from J, leaving 8 bases between. Germline-derived CDR1 and CDR2 are SGDLS and YYNGEE. The CDR3 consists of 13 residues. This chain's CDR3 is CASSAQAQETQYF. The DNA for the CDR3 is TGTGCCAGCAGCGCCCAGGCACAAGAGACCCAGTACTTC.

This clone came up a few times. The genes are TRBV5-4 and TRBJ1-1; D remains unclear. This CDR3 has 11 residues. V shed 1 base and J shed 10 bases, with 8 bases lying between them. Per germline, CDR1 SGHNT and CDR2 YYREEE (reference sequence). The CDR3 DNA sequence: TGTGCCAGCAGCTTGAACGGAGTAGCTTTCTTT. Encoded protein: CASSLNGVAFF. The variable domain in full, with the rest retrieved from reference TRBV5-4 and TRBJ1-1, is ETGVTQSPTHLIKTRGQQVTLRCSSQSGHNTVSWYQQALGQGPQFIFQYYREEENGRGNFPPRFSGLQFPNYSSELNVNALELDDSALYLCASSLNGVAFFGQGTRLTVV.

This chain uses TRBV18 with TRBJ1-1, with unresolved D. V lost 2 bases and J 6 bases, leaving 7 bases between the germline ends. Germline CDR1 KGHSH, CDR2 LQKENI. This CDR3 is built from 12 residues. CDR3 bases: TGTGCCAGCTCACCAAGCCCCCCTGAAGCTTTCTTT. It yields the protein CASSPSPPEAFF.

The CDR3 sequence: CASSLGSSVDTQYF. Here the CDR3 DNA reads TGTGCCAGCAGCTTAGGCTCTAGCGTAGATACGCAGTATTTT. This chain connects TRBV7-2 to TRBJ2-3, with D perhaps TRBD2 (6 bases). The CDR3 covers 14 residues. The ends were cut back, 1 base at V and 5 bases at J, with 10 bases in the middle. CDR1 is SGHTA and CDR2 is FQGNSA in the germline V gene.

This CDR3 reads CASSPGLADTGELFF. The CDR3 nucleotides read TGTGCCAGCAGCCCGGGACTAGCGGACACCGGGGAGCTGTTTTTT. The chain is built from TRBV7-3 and TRBJ2-2; TRBD2 aligns across 11 bases. In germline, CDR1 is SGHTA, CDR2 FQGTGA. V shed 5 bases and J 3 bases; nucleotides not matched to a gene: 2. This CDR3 is 15 amino acids long.

The gene calls are TRBV6-6 and TRBJ2-5; D is perhaps TRBD2 (6 bases). TRBJ2-7 explains the end of the DNA better; the J call may be wrong. CDR3 length: 15 amino acids. CDR1 and CDR2 (germline): MNHNY, SVGAGI (reference sequence). The CDR3: CASSLGTVSYYEQYF. The DNA of the CDR3 is TGTGCCAGCTCTTTAGGGACTGTGAGCTACTACGAGCAGTACTTC.

This chain joins TRBV7-3 and TRBJ2-3; 10 bases align to TRBD2. This CDR3 has 16 amino acids. V trimming: 1 base; J trimming: 1 base; junction bases outside the gene matches: 2. Per germline, CDR1 SGHTA and CDR2 FQGTGA. As DNA, the CDR3 is TGTGCCAGCAGCTTAATAGGGACTAGCGGCACAGATACGCAGTATTTT. It specifies CASSLIGTSGTDTQYF.

The rearrangement joins TRBV15 to TRBJ1-1; D possibly corresponds to TRBD1 (6 bases). V shed 2 bases and J shed 4 bases, with 14 bases lying between them. Germline V lookup: CDR1 LNHNV, CDR2 YYDKDF (reference sequence). The CDR3 has 15 residues. The chain's CDR3 is CATSRRTGRVTEAFF. For the CDR3, the DNA is TGTGCCACCAGCAGAAGAACAGGGAGGGTCACTGAAGCTTTCTTT.

This clone was seen just once. V is TRBV20-1 and J is TRBJ2-7; a weak D match, TRBD2 (5 bases). V was trimmed by 5 bases and J by 4 bases, leaving 9 bases between them. The CDR3 contains 11 residues. Germline V CDR1 and CDR2: DFQATT, SNEGSKA (reference sequence). The CDR3 sequence: CSAPRGYEQYF. The CDR3 DNA follows: TGCAGTGCTCCCCGGGGTTACGAGCAGTACTTC.

The chain links TRBV6-1 to TRBJ2-1; 13 nucleotides match TRBD2. Germline V gives CDR1 MNHNS, CDR2 SASEGT. The CDR3 contains 17 residues. Trimming cost V 2 bases and J 8 bases; bases outside gene matches: 9. The CDR3 is CASSETSGRAGLYEQFF. CDR3 in DNA: TGTGCCAGCAGTGAAACTAGCGGGAGGGCCGGTCTATATGAGCAGTTCTTC.